The 20 T cell receptor beta chains below come from one sample, sequenced in a study of human T cells and chemical hapten exposure. The time point is: patch test 1, 2 weeks after DPC sensitization. As for treatment: therapeutic diphenylcyclopropenone sensitization with weekly scalp DPC. TCRdb re-called the RACE reads with MiXCR, one entry per CDR3 protein. The sample holds about 360,000 distinct CDR3 sequences; 6% to 8.5% are singletons and the top ten take about 8%. The sequences come from whole blood, collected in connection with sensitization to the hapten diphenylcyclopropenone (DPC). The receptors stem from a woman between 18 and 29 years old with alopecia areata. Some clones in this sample may be carry-over from other donors' samples.

The chain recombines TRBV6-1 with TRBJ1-2; D may be TRBD1 (6 bases). The length of the CDR3 is 13 residues. Trimming shortened V by 7 bases and J by 4 bases, and 13 bases separated the two germline ends. The germline V gene encodes CDR1 MNHNS and CDR2 SASEGT. In DNA form, the CDR3 reads TGTGCCAGCAACGAGGGGGGTGCCTATGGCTACACCTTC. Amino acids: CASNEGGAYGYTF.

This clonotype was found many times. The chain has TRBV28 and TRBJ2-2; 8 nucleotides line up with TRBD1. J gave up 5 bases and V 7 bases, and 12 bases lay outside the gene matches. The germline CDR1 and CDR2 sequences are MDHEN and SYDVKM. The CDR3 loop spans 16 amino acids. The CDR3 region has the DNA TGTGCCAGCACCCCCGCCGGGACAGGCTCGACCGGGGAGCTGTTTTTT. Translating it yields CASTPAGTGSTGELFF.

This clonotype was observed a handful of times. V usage is TRBV29-1 and J usage is TRBJ1-1; the D gene is possibly TRBD1 (5 bases). Germline CDR1 SQVTM, CDR2 ANQGSEA. Trimming stripped 6 bases from V and 1 base from J, with 9 bases between. The CDR3 extends over 12 amino acids. DNA for the CDR3: TGCAGCGTCCAAGACAGGAACACTGAAGCTTTCTTT. Translating it yields CSVQDRNTEAFF.

This clonotype was detected ten times or more. The chain is built from TRBV7-8 and TRBJ2-3; 12 bases fit TRBD2. The CDR3 loop spans 19 amino acids. Trimming removed 4 bases from V and 0 bases from J; junction bases left unmatched: 11. Germline V gene data show CDR1 as SGHVS and CDR2 as FQNEAQ. CDR3 sequence reads: CASSSGLAGGKTSTDTQYF. CDR3 coding DNA: TGTGCCAGCAGCTCGGGACTAGCGGGTGGAAAGACTAGCACAGATACGCAGTATTTT.

As regards this clonotype: A much bigger clone sits one base away, suggesting this may be a read error. The V and J genes are TRBV20-1 and TRBJ2-3; no firm D call. V was pared by 2 bases and J by 9 bases, with 9 bases between. This CDR3 contains 11 residues. Germline-derived CDR1 and CDR2 are DFQATT and SNEGSKA (reference sequence). The DNA for the CDR3 is TGCAGTGCTAGATTCTTCTACACGCAGTATTTT. This codes for CSARFFYTQYF.

In its sample, this clonotype was seen many times. The chain carries TRBV7-3 and TRBJ2-5; 7 bases are shared with TRBD1. Trimming cost V 5 bases and J 4 bases; bases outside gene matches: 7. Germline V lookup: CDR1 SGHTA, CDR2 FQGTGA. This CDR3 region has 14 residues. The CDR3 nucleotides read TGTGCCAGCAGCCGGGACAGACCCCCAGAGACCCAGTACTTC. Translation: CASSRDRPPETQYF.

The V gene is TRBV28, the J gene TRBJ1-5; D remains unclear. The CDR3 runs to 12 residues. V gave up 3 bases and J gave up 9 bases, with 9 bases separating them. Germline-derived CDR1 and CDR2 are MDHEN and SYDVKM. CDR3 sequence: CASSFPSAPQHF. CDR3 in DNA: TGTGCCAGCAGTTTCCCGTCTGCGCCCCAGCATTTT.

In this sample, this clonotype turned up a few times. The chain has TRBV7-2 and TRBJ1-4, with TRBD1 matching over 7 bases. J gave up 0 bases and V 5 bases, and 9 bases lay outside the gene matches. The germline V gene has CDR1 SGHTA and CDR2 FQGNSA. The CDR3 is made up of 17 amino acids. The CDR3 here is CASSLRRGGATNEKLFF. The CDR3 DNA reads TGTGCCAGCAGCCTTAGAAGAGGGGGCGCAACTAATGAAAAACTGTTTTTT.

This clonotype occurred many times. V usage is TRBV7-3 and J usage is TRBJ1-5; the D is unclear. The CDR3 consists of 13 residues. The V gene lost 5 bases and the J gene lost 7 bases, with 12 bases spanning the gap. The germline V gene encodes CDR1 SGHTA and CDR2 FQGTGA. DNA for the CDR3: TGTGCCAGCAGCCGTGACACGGACCAGCCCCAGCATTTT. Protein sequence: CASSRDTDQPQHF.

This clonotype turned up a few times. In DNA, the CDR3 is TGTGCCAGCAGTCTTGGACAGGGAAGCTCTCTCTCTGGAAACACCATATATTTT. It codes for CASSLGQGSSLSGNTIYF. The J gene is TRBJ1-3, the V gene TRBV6-1; TRBD1 aligns across 8 bases. The CDR3 spans 18 residues. Germline CDR1 reads MNHNS; CDR2 reads SASEGT. V dropped 5 bases and J dropped 0; count of bases not matched to a gene: 12.

This clonotype has a handful of counts. The J gene is TRBJ2-3, the V gene TRBV5-8; maybe TRBD2 (5 bases). Germline assignment: CDR1 SGHTS and CDR2 YDEGEE. The length of the CDR3 is 14 residues. The V and J ends lost 4 bases and 2 bases respectively, with 11 bases between them. CDR3: CASSHRDSTDTQYF. CDR3 sequence (DNA): TGTGCCAGCAGCCACCGGGATTCCACAGATACGCAGTATTTT.

A word on this clonotype: Because the CDR3's place on the DNA is in doubt, the DNA is left out and the CDR3 is given as listed by TCRdb. The chain uses TRBV23-1 and TRBJ2-3; whether TRBD2, the table's D call, matches the DNA was not checked. TRBV23-1 carries the ORF label, with uncertain function. The CDR3 is 23 amino acids long, termini counted. CDR3 in amino acids: CASSQHRYAVFWPRRGSTDTQYF.

The rearrangement uses TRBV5-1 and TRBJ2-4, with 11 nucleotides matching TRBD1. V lost 2 bases, J lost 0 bases, and 1 base stayed unmatched. The CDR3 spans 16 residues. Germline V gene sequence: CDR1 SGHRS, CDR2 YFSETQ. The CDR3 region is CASSLGQGAAKNIQYF. CDR3 bases: TGCGCCAGCAGCTTAGGACAGGGGGCAGCCAAAAACATTCAGTACTTC.

This clonotype appeared a few times. The chain has TRBV24-1 and TRBJ2-3; TRBD1 matches 8 bases. The germline gives CDR1 KGHDR, CDR2 SFDVKD. The CDR3 extends over 14 amino acids. Trimming took 2 bases from V and 5 from J; bases not matched to a gene: 2. CDR3 coding DNA: TGTGCCACCAGTGATTCAACAGGGGGAGATACGCAGTATTTT. Encoded protein: CATSDSTGGDTQYF.

In its sample, this clonotype was seen many times. The rearrangement uses TRBV11-1 and TRBJ2-3; a possible D gene is TRBD2 (6 bases). Germline V gene sequence: CDR1 SGHAT, CDR2 FQDESV (reference sequence). V lost 4 bases and J lost 2, with 13 bases in between. This CDR3 contains 15 residues. The CDR3 region has the DNA TGTGCCAGCAGCTCCCCCCCGGGGGACACAGATACGCAGTATTTT. As protein: CASSSPPGDTDTQYF.

The chain recombines TRBV2 with TRBJ2-7, with TRBD2 identical over 14 bases. There are 14 residues in the CDR3. Germline lookup yields CDR1 SNHLY and CDR2 FYNNEI. The ends lost 8 bases at V and 8 bases at J; junction bases unmatched: 8. The CDR3 loop reads CASRPGLAGDKQYF. CDR3 DNA sequence: TGTGCCAGCCGTCCGGGACTAGCGGGGGATAAGCAGTACTTC.

The chain couples TRBV7-2 to TRBJ1-1; no clear D gene. Germline V gives CDR1 SGHTA, CDR2 FQGNSA. The germline V and J ends were trimmed by 4 bases and 0 bases, with 15 bases remaining between them. The CDR3 is 16 amino acids. The CDR3: CASSSRWVMLNTEAFF. In DNA, the CDR3 is TGTGCCAGCAGCTCGCGATGGGTCATGTTGAACACTGAAGCTTTCTTT.

V gene TRBV3-1 combines with J gene TRBJ1-2, with unresolved D. CDR1 is LGHDT, CDR2 YNNKEL, per germline (reference sequence). V was trimmed by 4 bases and J by 3 bases, leaving 15 bases between them. This CDR3 region has 15 residues. CDR3 DNA: TGTGCCAGCAGCCTTTTATGGAACAGCTACTATGGCTACACCTTC. Amino acid sequence: CASSLLWNSYYGYTF. The full variable domain, rest sourced from reference TRBV3-1 and TRBJ1-2, is DTAVSQTPKYLVTQMGNDKSIKCEQNLGHDTMYWYKQDSKKFLKIMFSYNNKELIINETVPNRFSPKSPDKAHLNLHINSLELGDSAVYFCASSLLWNSYYGYTFGSGTRLTVV.

This clonotype was seen a few times. This rearrangement joins TRBV3-1 to TRBJ2-3; no clear D. The CDR3 extends over 17 amino acids. Trimming left V 4 bases short and J 2 bases short, with 19 bases between. The germline V gene encodes CDR1 LGHDT and CDR2 YNNKEL (reference sequence). CDR3: CASSLRPAVPFTDTQYF. In nucleotides, the CDR3 is TGTGCCAGCAGCCTTCGTCCAGCTGTGCCGTTCACAGATACGCAGTATTTT.

There are many counts of this clonotype. This rearrangement joins TRBV6-2 or TRBV6-3 to TRBJ2-3, with D perhaps TRBD2 (5 bases). In germline, CDR1 is MNHEY, CDR2 SVGEGT. Trimming removed 7 bases at V and 4 bases at J, with 15 bases between. This CDR3 contains 14 residues. CDR3 in amino acids: CASNIQEGADTQYF. Here the CDR3 DNA reads TGTGCCAGCAACATACAAGAGGGTGCAGATACGCAGTATTTT.